This T cell receptor beta chain appears in the sequencing data of a study of graft-versus-host responses after intestinal transplantation. As for the study in general: The study gave all recipients anti-thymocyte globulin induction, then tacrolimus and steroids for two to three years.

General study results and limits: GvH clones were found in recipient marrow; some appeared first in ileum or blood. With peak circulating GvH clone levels came an association with early post-transplant HvG declines.

Generated by immunoSEQ multiplex PCR, the TCRdb table keeps only in-frame clones and is missing some. The sample lists tens of thousands of clones; about 90% were seen once. With respect to this clone: The antigen remains unidentified.

V was pared by 6 bases and J by 2 bases, with 15 bases between. The length of the CDR3 is 15 residues. Germline V gene lookup returns CDR1 SEHNR and CDR2 FQNEAQ (reference sequence). Material: unstimulated CD4+ T cells sorted from spleen or lymph node cells, obtained before transplant. This sequence joins TRBV7-9 and TRBJ2-3, with a possible D match to TRBD2 (5 bases). This receptor was identified in a human donor who was the organ donor for an intestinal transplant. CDR3 region: CASSLGDFPTDTQYF. The CDR3 coding sequence is TGTGCCAGCAGTCTGGGAGACTTCCCCACAGATACGCAGTATTTT.